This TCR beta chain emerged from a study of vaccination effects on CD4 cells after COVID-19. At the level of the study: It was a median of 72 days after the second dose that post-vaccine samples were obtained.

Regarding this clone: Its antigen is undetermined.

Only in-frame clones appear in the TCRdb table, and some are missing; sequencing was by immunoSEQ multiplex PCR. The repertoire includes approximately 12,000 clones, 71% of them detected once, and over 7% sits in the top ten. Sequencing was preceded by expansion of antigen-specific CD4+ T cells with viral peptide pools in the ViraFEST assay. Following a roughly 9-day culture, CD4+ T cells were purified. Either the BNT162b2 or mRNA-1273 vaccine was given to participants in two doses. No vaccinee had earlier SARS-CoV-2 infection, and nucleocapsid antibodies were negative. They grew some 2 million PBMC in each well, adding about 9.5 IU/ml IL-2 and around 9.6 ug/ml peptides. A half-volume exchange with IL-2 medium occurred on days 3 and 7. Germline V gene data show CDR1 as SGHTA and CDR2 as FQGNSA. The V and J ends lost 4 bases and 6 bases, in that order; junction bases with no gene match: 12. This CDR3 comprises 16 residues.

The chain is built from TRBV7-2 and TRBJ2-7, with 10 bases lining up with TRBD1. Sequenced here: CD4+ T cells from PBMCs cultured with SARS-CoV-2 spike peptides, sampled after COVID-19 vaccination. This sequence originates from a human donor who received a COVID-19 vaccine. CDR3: CASSWTGGPTVGEQYF. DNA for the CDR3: TGTGCCAGCAGCTGGACAGGGGGGCCGACCGTGGGCGAGCAGTACTTC.